The 30 T cell receptor beta chains given below trace back to one sample, sequenced in a study of blood T cell repertoires in COVID-19. Using immunoSEQ multiplex PCR, the repertoire was profiled, and TCRdb retains in-frame clones only, with some absent. Of some 200,000 clones in the sample, just under 90% are singletons; the top ten hold 3.7%. The sample was peripheral blood. Receptor source: a man in his late teens or twenties with active or convalescent COVID-19.

The J gene is TRBJ1-1, the V gene TRBV10-1; 7 bases fit TRBD1. CDR1 and CDR2 from the germline V gene are WNHNN and SYGVQD (reference sequence). This CDR3 comprises 16 residues. After removal of 3 bases from V and 3 bases from J, the junction contained 10 bases not matched to a gene. DNA for the CDR3: TGCGCCAGCAGTGATGGGCCAGGGGGTTGGGACACTGAAGCTTTCTTT. Translating it yields CASSDGPGGWDTEAFF.

The V call is TRBV7-3, the J call TRBJ2-1; TRBD2 matches 7 bases. The germline V gene has CDR1 SGHTA and CDR2 FQGTGA. The ends lost 4 bases at V and 8 bases at J; junction bases unmatched: 8. This CDR3 comprises 14 residues. The CDR3 sequence is CASSYGLGVDEQFF. The CDR3, as DNA: TGTGCCAGCAGCTACGGACTAGGGGTCGATGAGCAGTTCTTC.

This chain connects TRBV7-5 to TRBJ1-5; the D segment call TRBD1 is taken from the table without a DNA check. TRBV7-5 is labeled a pseudogene. This CDR3 is built from 15 residues. The CDR3 loop is CAPTIKGQEVEPQHF. The CDR3 region has the DNA TGTGCCCCCACAATTAAGGGACAGGAGGTTGAGCCCCAGCATTTT.

V is TRBV6-6 and J is TRBJ2-7, with D possibly being TRBD1 (5 bases). V shed 5 bases and J shed 7 bases, with 18 bases lying between them. From germline, CDR1 is MNHNY and CDR2 SVGAGI (reference sequence). The CDR3 extends over 14 amino acids. CDR3 coding DNA: TGTGCCAGCAGTGCAGGGCCTTCCCCGGAGGAGCAGTACGTC. Translating it yields CASSAGPSPEEQYV.

The V and J genes are TRBV4-3 and TRBJ2-3; TRBD2 matches at 10 bases. The CDR3 runs to 17 residues. Germline CDR1 and CDR2: LGHNA and YSLEER. After removal of 1 base from V and 0 bases from J, the junction contained 4 bases not matched to a gene. CDR3 loop: CASSQATSGSSTDTQYF. Here the CDR3 DNA reads TGCGCCAGCAGCCAAGCGACTAGCGGGTCTAGCACAGATACGCAGTATTTT.

V usage is TRBV4-1 and J usage is TRBJ2-7, with 9 bases lining up with TRBD2. The V gene's germline CDR1 is MGHRA and CDR2 YSYEKL. The CDR3 contains 16 residues. The V gene end was trimmed by 4 bases and the J gene end by 1 base; junction bases not matched to a gene: 8. This CDR3 reads CASSPPASGVSYEQYF. In DNA form, the CDR3 reads TGCGCCAGCAGCCCTCCGGCTAGCGGGGTATCCTACGAGCAGTACTTC.

The chain recombines TRBV19 with TRBJ2-1; 7 positions match TRBD2. Germline V gene sequence: CDR1 LNHDA, CDR2 SQIVND (reference sequence). CDR3 length: 15 residues. V gave up 6 bases and J gave up 5 bases; unmatched junction bases: 10. CDR3 in amino acids: CASSQLAPPNNEQFF. Here the CDR3 DNA reads TGTGCCAGTAGCCAACTAGCGCCACCAAACAATGAGCAGTTCTTC.

The chain carries TRBV19 and TRBJ1-5; D unclear. Germline CDR1 is LNHDA and CDR2 is SQIVND (reference sequence). The V gene lost 2 bases and the J gene lost 3 bases, with 11 bases spanning the gap. The CDR3 consists of 15 residues. The CDR3 bases are TGTGCCAGTAGTATATATGGCAGGAACAATCAGCCCCAGCATTTT. Its translation is CASSIYGRNNQPQHF.

The V and J genes are TRBV7-3 and TRBJ1-1, with 9 bases that match TRBD1. CDR1 and CDR2 (germline): SGHTA, FQGTGA. The CDR3 totals 13 residues. V was pared by 5 bases and J by 10 bases, with 8 bases of the junction left unmatched. The CDR3 region is CASSTGTGRGAFF. The CDR3 bases are TGTGCCAGCAGCACCGGGACAGGGCGGGGAGCTTTCTTT. The whole variable domain, filled in from reference TRBV7-3 and TRBJ1-1, reads GAGVSQTPSNKVTEKGKYVELRCDPISGHTALYWYRQSLGQGPEFLIYFQGTGAADDSGLPNDRFFAVRPEGSVSTLKIQRTERGDSAVYLCASSTGTGRGAFFGQGTRLTVV.

This clone was observed a single time. The chain combines TRBV7-9 with TRBJ2-3; no clear D gene. The CDR3 sequence is 12 residues long. The V end was cut by 1 base, the J end by 5 bases, with 4 bases between. CDR1 is SEHNR and CDR2 is FQNEAQ in the germline V gene (reference sequence). CDR3 in DNA: TGTGCCAGCAGCTTAGACAGAGATACGCAGTATTTT. Its translation is CASSLDRDTQYF.

The V gene is TRBV10-3, the J gene TRBJ1-1; 7 bases agree with TRBD1. The CDR3 is 13 residues long. Trimming removed 4 bases from V and 7 bases from J; junction bases left unmatched: 6. CDR1 ENHRY and CDR2 SYGVKD come from the germline V gene. The CDR3 DNA is TGTGCCATCAGTGGTAACAGGGGCGGTGAAGCTTTCTTT. Protein: CAISGNRGGEAFF.

The gene calls are TRBV27 and TRBJ1-3; weak D call: TRBD1 (5 bases). V gave up 8 bases and J gave up 0 bases, with 11 bases separating them. The CDR3 has 14 amino acids. In germline, CDR1 is MNHEY, CDR2 SMNVEV (reference sequence). CDR3 DNA sequence: TGTGCCAGCGGTAGGGGTAGCTCTGGAAACACCATATATTTT. Residues: CASGRGSSGNTIYF.

V usage is TRBV4-1 and J usage is TRBJ2-5; D gene ambiguous. The CDR3 sequence is 16 residues long. Germline V gene sequence: CDR1 MGHRA, CDR2 YSYEKL. V dropped 0 bases and J dropped 4 bases, with 15 bases sitting between them. CDR3: CASSQEASVYGETQYF. The CDR3 bases are TGCGCCAGCAGCCAAGAAGCCTCGGTTTATGGAGAGACCCAGTACTTC.

This chain joins TRBV3-1 (or the pseudogene TRBV3-2) and TRBJ1-2, with unresolved D. Trimming removed 0 bases at V and 3 bases at J, with 11 bases between. The V gene's germline CDR1 is LGHDT and CDR2 YNNKEL (reference sequence). The CDR3 consists of 15 residues. CDR3 sequence (DNA): TGTGCCAGCAGCCAAGATTTAAGGACTTACTATGGCTACACCTTC. Translated, it gives CASSQDLRTYYGYTF.

This chain joins TRBV19 and TRBJ1-3; D uncertain. CDR3 size: 14 residues. Germline lookup yields CDR1 LNHDA and CDR2 SQIVND (reference sequence). Trimming removed 4 bases at V and 0 bases at J, with 7 bases between. The CDR3 DNA reads as TGTGCCAGTAGTACGGTAATCTCTGGAAACACCATATATTTT. It is translated as CASSTVISGNTIYF.

This chain links TRBV4-3 with TRBJ2-3; TRBD1 matches 12 bases. The germline V gene has CDR1 LGHNA and CDR2 YSLEER. The CDR3 contains 17 residues. V dropped 1 base and J dropped 4; count of bases not matched to a gene: 6. CDR3 bases: TGCGCCAGCAGCCAAGGCGGGACAGGGGGCGAGTCAGATACGCAGTATTTT. This sequence encodes CASSQGGTGGESDTQYF.

V and J are TRBV15 and TRBJ2-1; 8 bases line up with TRBD2. Germline V lookup: CDR1 LNHNV, CDR2 YYDKDF (reference sequence). The CDR3 spans 16 residues. V lost 2 bases, J lost 9 bases, and 12 bases stayed unmatched. In DNA form, the CDR3 reads TGTGCCACCAGCAGACTGTCGGGAGGGCCTTCGGGTGAGCAGTTCTTC. It encodes CATSRLSGGPSGEQFF.

The V call is TRBV5-6, the J call TRBJ2-7, with a possible D match to TRBD2 (6 bases). This CDR3 has 14 residues. Trimming took 0 bases from V and 6 from J, leaving 13 bases between them. Germline V CDR1 and CDR2: SGHDT, YYEEEE. The CDR3 sequence is CASSLAWRASEQYF. For the CDR3, the DNA is TGTGCCAGCAGCTTGGCATGGAGGGCCTCCGAGCAGTACTTC.

The chain is built from TRBV27 and TRBJ2-2; D possibly corresponds to TRBD1 (5 bases). V was cut by 8 bases and J by 6 bases, with 13 bases left in between. The CDR3 sequence is 13 residues long. CDR1 MNHEY and CDR2 SMNVEV come from the germline V gene (reference sequence). The DNA of the CDR3 is TGTGCCAGCGGGGTCAGGGCCCCCGGGGAGCTGTTTTTT. It encodes CASGVRAPGELFF.

This chain links TRBV20-1 with TRBJ2-7; a weak D match, TRBD1 (6 bases). Germline values: CDR1 DFQATT, CDR2 SNEGSKA (reference sequence). The ends were cut back, 5 bases at V and 5 bases at J, with 10 bases in the middle. The length of the CDR3 is 11 residues. CDR3 coding DNA: TGCAGTGCTGGACAGAGTAACGAGCAGTACTTC. As protein: CSAGQSNEQYF.

The J gene is TRBJ1-1, the V gene TRBV5-4; 7 nucleotides align to TRBD1. Germline V gives CDR1 SGHNT, CDR2 YYREEE (reference sequence). Trimming at V came to 4 bases and at J to 10 bases, leaving 10 bases not matched to a gene. This CDR3 has 13 residues. This CDR3 reads CASSLGTVAGAFF. CDR3 nucleotide sequence: TGTGCCAGCAGCCTCGGGACAGTTGCGGGAGCTTTCTTT.

The CDR3 sequence is CATSDSWTGGNTDTQYF. The CDR3 DNA is TGTGCCACCAGTGATTCATGGACAGGGGGCAACACAGATACGCAGTATTTT. This rearrangement joins TRBV24-1 to TRBJ2-3; 11 bases are shared with TRBD1. V lost 2 bases, J lost 2 bases, and 5 bases stayed unmatched. CDR1 and CDR2 from the germline V gene are KGHDR and SFDVKD. The CDR3 sequence is 17 residues long.

This chain links TRBV5-1 with TRBJ1-5, with 7 bases matching TRBD1. Trimming cost V 5 bases and J 5 bases; bases outside gene matches: 7. This CDR3 spans 14 amino acids. Germline V gene data show CDR1 as SGHRS and CDR2 as YFSETQ. DNA of the CDR3: TGCGCCAGCAGTTTGACAGGGATAGATCAGCCCCAGCATTTT. It is translated as CASSLTGIDQPQHF.

V usage is TRBV19 and J usage is TRBJ1-1; D may be TRBD1 (5 bases). V dropped 1 base and J dropped 7 bases, with 7 bases sitting between them. The CDR3 totals 12 residues. In germline, CDR1 is LNHDA, CDR2 SQIVND (reference sequence). The CDR3 nucleotides are TGTGCCAGTAGTATAGGACAGCGTGAAGCTTTCTTT. Its translation: CASSIGQREAFF.

The CDR3 spells CASSQVPGGYTF. CDR3 coding DNA: TGTGCCAGCAGCCAAGTGCCGGGGGGCTACACCTTC. The chain employs TRBV3-1 (or the pseudogene TRBV3-2) and TRBJ1-2; D remains unclear. V was pared by 1 base and J by 8 bases, with 8 bases between. Germline CDR1 and CDR2: LGHDT and YNNKEL (reference sequence). CDR3 length equals 12 residues.

This clone is a singleton in its sample. The chain carries TRBV5-1 and TRBJ1-2; TRBD1 agrees at 7 bases. Trimming removed 3 bases from V and 7 bases from J; junction bases left unmatched: 9. This CDR3 is 14 amino acids long. From germline, CDR1 is SGHRS and CDR2 YFSETQ. The CDR3 DNA follows: TGCGCCAGCAGCTATACAGGGGTGGATTCTGGCTACACCTTC. It codes for CASSYTGVDSGYTF.

The chain employs TRBV10-3 and TRBJ2-7; a possible D gene is TRBD1 (6 bases). Germline CDR1 is ENHRY and CDR2 is SYGVKD. V lost 7 bases, J lost 2 bases, and 21 bases lay in between. CDR3 length: 16 amino acids. Here the CDR3 DNA reads TGTGCCATCATCAGGGAAGAGACAGGCGCTACCTACGAGCAGTACGTC. Protein product: CAIIREETGATYEQYV.

This sequence joins TRBV14 and TRBJ2-7; D remains ambiguous. Germline values: CDR1 SGHDN, CDR2 FVKESK. The V and J ends lost 1 base and 2 bases respectively, with 6 bases between them. CDR3 size: 13 residues. CDR3 in amino acids: CASSQVVTYEQYF. The CDR3, as DNA: TGTGCCAGCAGCCAAGTTGTTACCTACGAGCAGTACTTC.

The chain recombines TRBV18 with TRBJ2-1, with 8 nucleotides matching TRBD2. V trimming: 3 bases; J trimming: 3 bases; junction bases outside the gene matches: 10. The CDR3 is 17 amino acids. Germline V gene sequence: CDR1 KGHSH, CDR2 LQKENI. CDR3 sequence: CASSPTASGSFYNEQFF. In nucleotides, the CDR3 is TGTGCCAGCTCACCTACAGCCAGCGGGAGCTTCTACAATGAGCAGTTCTTC.

The J gene is TRBJ2-7, the V gene TRBV28, with 10 bases fitting TRBD2. The J segment lost 2 bases and the V segment lost 4 bases, leaving 5 bases of the junction unmatched. CDR1 and CDR2 (germline): MDHEN, SYDVKM. The CDR3 loop spans 15 amino acids. This CDR3 reads CASSSIAGGPYEQYV. The CDR3 DNA sequence: TGTGCCAGCAGTTCGATAGCGGGGGGACCCTACGAGCAGTACGTC.